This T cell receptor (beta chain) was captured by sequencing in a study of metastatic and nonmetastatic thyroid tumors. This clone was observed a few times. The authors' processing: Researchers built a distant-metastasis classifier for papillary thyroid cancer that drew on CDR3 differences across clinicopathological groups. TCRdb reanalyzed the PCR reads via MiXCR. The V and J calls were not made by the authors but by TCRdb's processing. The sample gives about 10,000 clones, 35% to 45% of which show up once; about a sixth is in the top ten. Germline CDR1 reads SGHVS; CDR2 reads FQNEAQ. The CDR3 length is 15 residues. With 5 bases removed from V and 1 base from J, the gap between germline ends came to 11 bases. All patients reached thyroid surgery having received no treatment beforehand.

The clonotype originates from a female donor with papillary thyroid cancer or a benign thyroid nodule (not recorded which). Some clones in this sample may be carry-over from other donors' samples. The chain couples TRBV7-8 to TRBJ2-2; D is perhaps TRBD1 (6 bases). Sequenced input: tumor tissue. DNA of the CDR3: TGTGCCAGCAGCGATATACAGGGGAACACCGGGGAGCTGTTTTTT. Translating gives CASSDIQGNTGELFF.